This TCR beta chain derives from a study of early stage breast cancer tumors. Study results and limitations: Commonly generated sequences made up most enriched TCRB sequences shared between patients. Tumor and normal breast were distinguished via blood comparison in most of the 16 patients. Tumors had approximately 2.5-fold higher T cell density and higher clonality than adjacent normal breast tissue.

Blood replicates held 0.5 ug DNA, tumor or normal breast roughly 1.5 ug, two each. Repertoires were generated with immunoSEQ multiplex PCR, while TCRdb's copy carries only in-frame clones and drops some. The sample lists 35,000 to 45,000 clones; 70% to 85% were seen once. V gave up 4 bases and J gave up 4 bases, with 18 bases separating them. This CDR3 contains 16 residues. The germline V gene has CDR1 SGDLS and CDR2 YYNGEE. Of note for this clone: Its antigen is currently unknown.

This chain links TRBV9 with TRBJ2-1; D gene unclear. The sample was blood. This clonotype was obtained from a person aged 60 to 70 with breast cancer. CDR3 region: CASSSHGRPDYNEQFF. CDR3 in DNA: TGTGCCAGCAGCTCTCATGGCCGTCCGGATTACAATGAGCAGTTCTTC.